This T cell receptor beta chain was retrieved from a study of lymphopenia after photon versus proton radiotherapy. There are 13 residues in the CDR3. The V gene's germline CDR1 is MDHEN and CDR2 SYDVKM. The ends were cut back, 11 bases at V and 5 bases at J, with 16 bases in the middle. Profiling relied on immunoSEQ multiplex PCR, and the TCRdb table lists in-frame clones only, not all of them. The sample shows approximately 91,000 clones, around 83% of them seen only once. Study results and caveats: Photon-treated patients lost naive T cells and TCR diversity; proton-treated stayed stable.

This clone was counted once. The antigen is not known. The receptor's source is a man aged 55 to 70 with pancreatic cancer. This chain connects TRBV28 to TRBJ2-4; D is uncertain. This specimen consisted of peripheral blood, obtained from a patient treated with proton-based radiotherapy. The DNA of the CDR3 is TGTGCCTCTGTGCTGGTAGGTCAAAACATTCAGTACTTC. It yields the protein CASVLVGQNIQYF. Looking up the rest from reference TRBV28 and TRBJ2-4 gives the full variable domain: DVKVTQSSRYLVKRTGEKVFLECVQDMDHENMFWYRQDPGLGLRLIYFSYDVKMKEKGDIPEGYSVSREKKERFSLILESASTNQTSMYLCASVLVGQNIQYFGAGTRLSVL.